One sample yielded the 22 T cell receptor beta chains listed below, sequenced in a study of T cells expressing NK-cell markers. Reprocessing the 5' RACE reads, TCRdb reports a single entry for every CDR3 protein and omits DNA. This sample's table has about 550,000 distinct CDR3 sequences. Sequencing was carried out using blood T cells: a sorted CD56 or NKG2C T cell subset, CD4+ or CD8+ T cells, or bulk PBMC T cells (not recorded which). The receptors shown here come from a man younger than 35 in good health.

The gene calls are TRBV20-1 and TRBJ1-1. From germline, CDR1 is DFQATT and CDR2 SNEGSKA (reference sequence). The CDR3 length is 11 residues. CDR3 protein: CSARSYPEAFF.

The chain carries TRBV7-9 and TRBJ1-1; absent DNA, TCRdb's TRBD1 call cannot be checked. The CDR3 loop spans 16 amino acids. CDR1 and CDR2 from the germline V gene are SEHNR and FQNEAQ (reference sequence). CDR3 sequence: CASSLVAGGYDTEAFF. The variable domain in full, with the rest retrieved from reference TRBV7-9 and TRBJ1-1, is DTGVSQNPRHKITKRGQNVTFRCDPISEHNRLYWYRQTLGQGPEFLTYFQNEAQLEKSRLLSDRFSAERPKGSFSTLEIQRTEQGDSAMYLCASSLVAGGYDTEAFFGQGTRLTVV.

The rearrangement joins TRBV30 to TRBJ2-4. The germline CDR1 and CDR2 sequences are GTSNPN and SVGIG (reference sequence). This CDR3 spans 14 amino acids. The CDR3 region is CAWSNWQTKNIQYF. Full variable domain (outside the CDR3, taken from reference TRBV30 and TRBJ2-4): SQTIHQWPATLVQPVGSPLSLECTVEGTSNPNLYWYRQAAGRGLQLLFYSVGIGQISSEVPQNLSASRPQDRQFILSSKKLLLSDSGFYLCAWSNWQTKNIQYFGAGTRLSVL.

The gene calls are TRBV6-5 and TRBJ2-1; TCRdb proposes TRBD2, but this gene call is untestable without DNA. CDR1 MNHEY and CDR2 SVGAGI come from the germline V gene. There are 15 residues in the CDR3. The CDR3 region is CASSYLAGGVNEQFF.

This chain connects TRBV9 to TRBJ1-2. The CDR3 length is 11 residues. Germline V gene data show CDR1 as SGDLS and CDR2 as YYNGEE. CDR3 sequence reads: CASSVADGYTF.

The J gene is TRBJ2-1, the V gene TRBV4-1; the D call of TRBD2 rests on TCRdb alone, since no DNA is present to check it. The CDR3 has 14 amino acids. Germline values: CDR1 MGHRA, CDR2 YSYEKL. CDR3 residues: CASSQMGAYNEQFF.

The CDR3: CASSFRTGEQFF. V and J are TRBV11-3 and TRBJ2-1. The CDR3 spans 12 residues. Per the germline V gene, CDR1 is SGHNT and CDR2 is YENEEA.

This chain links TRBV6-5 with TRBJ2-2; there is no DNA to check the TCRdb D call of TRBD2. Germline V CDR1 and CDR2: MNHEY, SVGAGI. This CDR3 has 18 amino acids. The CDR3 is CASSSGTSGDPNTGELFF.

This chain links TRBV28 with TRBJ1-3. The CDR3 consists of 15 residues. In germline, CDR1 is MDHEN, CDR2 SYDVKM. Here the CDR3 reads CASSHRPGTGNTIYF.

The chain couples TRBV4-1 to TRBJ2-5; TCRdb's D call of TRBD2 is untestable without DNA. Germline V gives CDR1 MGHRA, CDR2 YSYEKL. The CDR3 has 16 amino acids. CDR3 amino acids: CASSHGLAGGRKTQYF.

V usage is TRBV20-1 and J usage is TRBJ2-3; the TCRdb D gene call, TRBD1, has no DNA to confirm it. The CDR3 extends over 16 amino acids. Germline lookup yields CDR1 DFQATT and CDR2 SNEGSKA (reference sequence). CDR3 region: CSAQWRKPTGGDTQYF.

The genes are TRBV12-3 or TRBV12-4 and TRBJ2-1; TCRdb lists TRBD1, though no DNA is available to test this call. CDR3 size: 14 residues. The CDR3 spells CASSRTGPGDEQFF.

The gene calls are TRBV7-9 and TRBJ1-1; TCRdb proposes TRBD1, but this gene call is untestable without DNA. The germline gives CDR1 SEHNR, CDR2 FQNEAQ (reference sequence). This CDR3 is built from 15 residues. The CDR3: CASSLAGLGVTEAFF. The variable domain in full, with the rest retrieved from reference TRBV7-9 and TRBJ1-1, is DTGVSQNPRHKITKRGQNVTFRCDPISEHNRLYWYRQTLGQGPEFLTYFQNEAQLEKSRLLSDRFSAERPKGSFSTLEIQRTEQGDSAMYLCASSLAGLGVTEAFFGQGTRLTVV.

V gene TRBV15 combines with J gene TRBJ2-1; TCRdb lists TRBD2, though no DNA is available to test this call. CDR1 and CDR2 (germline): LNHNV, YYDKDF (reference sequence). This CDR3 comprises 16 residues. The CDR3 protein is CATSGGTSGPYNEQFF.

This chain connects TRBV6-1 to TRBJ2-1; TCRdb reports TRBD2, a call that lacks DNA to check it against. The CDR3 runs to 14 residues. The germline V gene encodes CDR1 MNHNS and CDR2 SASEGT. This chain's CDR3 is CASTGLAGEGEQFF.

The V and J genes are TRBV6-5 and TRBJ2-1; no DNA is available, so the TRBD1 call from TCRdb remains unchecked. The CDR3 loop spans 15 amino acids. Germline CDR1 is MNHEY and CDR2 is SVGAGI. The CDR3 reads CASSYSGLPRGEQFF.

CDR3 in amino acids: CAWSRRIDTGELFF. The V gene is TRBV30, the J gene TRBJ2-2. CDR1 and CDR2 from the germline V gene are GTSNPN and SVGIG (reference sequence). The CDR3 runs to 14 residues.

The chain joins TRBV5-1 to TRBJ1-5; checking the TCRdb D call of TRBD1 is not possible without DNA. The CDR3 covers 15 residues. CDR1 is SGHRS, CDR2 YFSETQ, per germline. The CDR3 spells CASSPQGWLDQPQHF.

This chain uses TRBV5-1 with TRBJ2-1; the D call from TCRdb, TRBD1, cannot be confirmed without DNA. CDR3 length: 14 residues. Germline lookup yields CDR1 SGHRS and CDR2 YFSETQ. CDR3 sequence: CASSPMGQHNEQFF.

This chain uses TRBV7-9 with TRBJ1-3. In germline, CDR1 is SEHNR, CDR2 FQNEAQ (reference sequence). The CDR3 runs 14 residues. This CDR3 is CASSSVRGGNTIYF. Supplemented by reference TRBV7-9 and TRBJ1-3, the full variable domain reads DTGVSQNPRHKITKRGQNVTFRCDPISEHNRLYWYRQTLGQGPEFLTYFQNEAQLEKSRLLSDRFSAERPKGSFSTLEIQRTEQGDSAMYLCASSSVRGGNTIYFGEGSWLTVV.

The chain employs TRBV12-3 or TRBV12-4 and TRBJ2-6. This CDR3 is 16 amino acids long. The CDR3 loop reads CASSFFWDTGANVLTF.

The rearrangement uses TRBV7-8 and TRBJ2-7. Germline V gene lookup returns CDR1 SGHVS and CDR2 FQNEAQ. The CDR3 is 12 amino acids. CDR3 amino acids: CASSFVFGEQYF. Supplemented by reference TRBV7-8 and TRBJ2-7, the full variable domain reads GAGVSQSPRYKVAKRGQDVALRCDPISGHVSLFWYQQALGQGPEFLTYFQNEAQLDKSGLPSDRFFAERPEGSVSTLKIQRTQQEDSAVYLCASSFVFGEQYFGPGTRLTVT.